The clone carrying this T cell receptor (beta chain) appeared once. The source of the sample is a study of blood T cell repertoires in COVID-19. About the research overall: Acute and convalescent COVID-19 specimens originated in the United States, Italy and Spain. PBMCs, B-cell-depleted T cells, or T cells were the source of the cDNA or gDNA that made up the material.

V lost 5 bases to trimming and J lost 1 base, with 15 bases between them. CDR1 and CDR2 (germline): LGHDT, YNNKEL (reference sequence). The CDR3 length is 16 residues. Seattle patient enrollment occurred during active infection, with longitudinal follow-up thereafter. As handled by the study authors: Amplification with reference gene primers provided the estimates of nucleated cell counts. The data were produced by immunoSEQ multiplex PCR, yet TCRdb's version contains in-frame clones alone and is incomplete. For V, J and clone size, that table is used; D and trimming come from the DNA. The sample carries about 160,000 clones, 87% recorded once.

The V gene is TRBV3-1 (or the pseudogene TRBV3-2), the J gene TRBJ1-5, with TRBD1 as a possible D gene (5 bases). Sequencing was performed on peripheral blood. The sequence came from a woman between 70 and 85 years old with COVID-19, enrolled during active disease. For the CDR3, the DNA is TGTGCCAGCAGCAGTGGTTGGGGCATGAGCAATCAGCCCCAGCATTTT. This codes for CASSSGWGMSNQPQHF.